The present TCR beta chain was sequenced within a study of blood T cell repertoires in COVID-19. Looking at the study overall: Researchers got acute and convalescent COVID-19 samples from the United States, Italy and Spain. Sample material is recorded as cDNA or gDNA derived from T cells, B-cell-depleted T cells, or PBMCs.

The CDR3 runs to 15 residues. Germline trimming cut 0 bases from V and 6 bases from J; bases unmatched to any gene: 4. Germline CDR1 reads LGHNA; CDR2 reads YSLEER. As handled by the study authors: Reference gene primer amplification gave nucleated cell count estimates. Sequencing was performed with immunoSEQ multiplex PCR; in TCRdb, only in-frame clones are kept and a portion is missing. V, J and clone size reflect that table, while D and trimming were determined from the DNA. The data hold about 240,000 clones, with 88% observed a single time. Sequences were obtained from peripheral blood. The V and J genes are TRBV4-3 and TRBJ2-1; 8 nucleotides align to TRBD2. This clonotype originated in a middle-aged woman who had recovered from COVID-19. The CDR3 sequence: CASSQDQRGSNEQFF. The CDR3 nucleotides read TGCGCCAGCAGCCAAGACCAGCGGGGGAGCAATGAGCAGTTCTTC.